Following are 32 T cell receptor beta chains from one sample sequenced in a study of response to subunit inactivated influenza vaccine. TCRdb re-called the RT-PCR reads with MiXCR, one entry per CDR3 protein. Among a few hundred thousand distinct CDR3 sequences listed, 14% were seen once. The sequenced sample was PBMCs from blood, obtained less than 13 days after vaccination. These receptors were taken from a man aged 45-65 years who received an inactivated influenza vaccine.

This clonotype was seen a few times. The chain links TRBV6-2 or TRBV6-3 to TRBJ2-1; D call uncertain. Germline CDR1 is MNHEY and CDR2 is SVGEGT. V gave up 0 bases and J gave up 8 bases, with 17 bases separating them. This CDR3 has 16 residues. CDR3 DNA: TGTGCCAGCAGTTACTCGTTATCAGGCGACGGTGATGAGCAGTTCTTC. Protein product: CASSYSLSGDGDEQFF.

CDR3 sequence (DNA): TGCAGTGCCATTGGGACAGGGAGCGGCTACACCTTC. It encodes CSAIGTGSGYTF. The gene calls are TRBV20-1 and TRBJ1-2, with TRBD1 matching over 9 bases. V gave up 6 bases and J gave up 8 bases; unmatched junction bases: 7. CDR1 is DFQATT, CDR2 SNEGSKA, per germline (reference sequence). The CDR3 is 12 residues long.

This clonotype occurred a few times. The chain carries TRBV14 and TRBJ1-2, with D possibly being TRBD1 (6 bases). Germline CDR1 is SGHDN and CDR2 is FVKESK. CDR3 length equals 13 residues. The V and J ends lost 6 bases and 4 bases respectively, with 12 bases between them. The CDR3 region is CASSEDSSYGYTF. CDR3 bases: TGTGCCAGCAGTGAGGACAGTTCCTATGGCTACACCTTC.

This clonotype was counted between two and nine times. The rearrangement joins TRBV5-1 to TRBJ1-4; D not resolved. Germline CDR1 and CDR2: SGHRS and YFSETQ. The CDR3 has 14 amino acids. Trimming left V 4 bases short and J 3 bases short, with 10 bases between. The CDR3 DNA reads TGCGCCAGCAGCCCGTCGTCGTCTAATGAAAAACTGTTTTTT. Translating gives CASSPSSSNEKLFF.

This clonotype was recorded many times. V is TRBV6-1 and J is TRBJ2-3; 8 bases are a match to TRBD1. The V gene's germline CDR1 is MNHNS and CDR2 SASEGT. The CDR3 length is 17 residues. With 4 bases clipped from V and 1 base from J, the junction kept 10 bases outside the gene matches. CDR3 protein: CASSAPTGALGTDTQYF. Here the CDR3 DNA reads TGTGCCAGCAGTGCGCCGACAGGGGCCCTTGGCACAGATACGCAGTATTTT.

This clonotype has at least ten counts. The chain links TRBV5-1 to TRBJ1-1; tentatively, D is TRBD1 (5 bases). V lost 0 bases and J 4 bases, leaving 25 bases between the germline ends. The germline gives CDR1 SGHRS, CDR2 YFSETQ. The CDR3 covers 19 residues. CDR3 amino acids: CASSLVGSGRGPRSTEAFF. The CDR3 DNA sequence: TGCGCCAGCAGCTTGGTGGGGTCTGGACGGGGCCCTCGATCCACTGAAGCTTTCTTT.

The CDR3 reads CASSLRGSDNEQFF. DNA for the CDR3: TGTGCCAGCAGTTTACGCGGGAGTGATAATGAGCAGTTCTTC. This chain uses TRBV12-3 or TRBV12-4 with TRBJ2-1; 7 bases map to TRBD2. This CDR3 comprises 14 residues. V lost 2 bases, J lost 7 bases, and 5 bases stayed unmatched.

As to this clonotype: A read error is possible here, since a much larger clone lies one base away. This sequence joins TRBV12-3 or TRBV12-4 and TRBJ2-5; 10 bases are a match to TRBD1. The CDR3 is 15 amino acids. The chain's CDR3 is CTSTPRQGATETQYF. CDR3 sequence (DNA): TGTACCAGCACCCCAAGACAGGGGGCCACAGAGACCCAGTACTTC.

The chain combines TRBV18 with TRBJ2-1; 9 nucleotides line up with TRBD2. Germline V CDR1 and CDR2: KGHSH, LQKENI. The CDR3 extends over 19 amino acids. The ends lost 3 bases at V and 0 bases at J; junction bases unmatched: 12. DNA of the CDR3: TGTGCCAGCTCACCCGTAGCGAGCGGGAGGACGAGCTCCTACAATGAGCAGTTCTTC. Its protein product is CASSPVASGRTSSYNEQFF. Supplemented by reference TRBV18 and TRBJ2-1, the full variable domain reads NAGVMQNPRHLVRRRGQEARLRCSPMKGHSHVYWYRQLPEEGLKFMVYLQKENIIDESGMPKERFSAEFPKEGPSILRIQQVVRGDSAAYFCASSPVASGRTSSYNEQFFGPGTRLTVL.

The chain employs TRBV24-1 and TRBJ2-3, with D possibly TRBD2 on 6 matching bases. V was trimmed by 6 bases and J by 9 bases, leaving 18 bases between them. The length of the CDR3 is 14 residues. Germline V gene sequence: CDR1 KGHDR, CDR2 SFDVKD. The CDR3 bases are TGTGCCACCAGTAGGCCTTACCGGGACTCCACGCAGTATTTT. Encoded protein: CATSRPYRDSTQYF.

This clonotype was seen a few times. The DNA of the CDR3 is TGCAGCGTTGTCAGGGCAGTGAGTGAGCAGTTCTTC. It yields the protein CSVVRAVSEQFF. V and J are TRBV29-1 and TRBJ2-1; D possibly corresponds to TRBD1 (5 bases). Looked up from germline, CDR1 is SQVTM and CDR2 is ANQGSEA. V lost 4 bases and J 9 bases, leaving 13 bases between the germline ends. The CDR3 extends over 12 amino acids.

The V call is TRBV10-3, the J call TRBJ2-1, with 9 bases identical to TRBD2. Germline values: CDR1 ENHRY, CDR2 SYGVKD. V lost 1 base, J lost 0 bases, and 1 base stayed unmatched. The CDR3 totals 16 residues. The CDR3 DNA follows: TGTGCCATCAGTGAGTGGCGGGGGGGCTCCTACAATGAGCAGTTCTTC. Translation gives CAISEWRGGSYNEQFF.

This clonotype showed up just a few times. The chain has TRBV2 and TRBJ2-5, with 7 bases aligning to TRBD2. CDR3 length: 13 residues. CDR1 is SNHLY, CDR2 FYNNEI, per germline. J gave up 3 bases and V 4 bases, and 2 bases lay outside the gene matches. CDR3 DNA: TGTGCCAGCAGTGGGAGCGGGGAAGAGACCCAGTACTTC. This encodes CASSGSGEETQYF.

This clonotype showed up just a few times. The chain employs TRBV6-1 and TRBJ2-2, with 14 bases matching TRBD2. The CDR3 is 20 amino acids. With V trimmed by 5 bases and J by 0 bases, 11 bases remained unmatched. Germline CDR1 MNHNS, CDR2 SASEGT. The CDR3 sequence is CASSQRTGLAGDSNTGELFF. The CDR3 DNA reads TGTGCCAGCAGTCAACGCACGGGACTAGCGGGGGACTCGAACACCGGGGAGCTGTTTTTT.

This rearrangement joins TRBV28 to TRBJ1-2; no reliable D call. The CDR3 sequence is 14 residues long. Germline lookup yields CDR1 MDHEN and CDR2 SYDVKM. V was trimmed by 10 bases and J by 7 bases, leaving 22 bases between them. The CDR3 loop is CATVRTERGSGYTF. The CDR3 DNA is TGTGCCACCGTACGGACGGAGAGAGGATCTGGCTACACCTTC.

This clonotype was seen a handful of times. This chain connects TRBV18 to TRBJ2-5; no clear D gene. Trimming left V 3 bases short and J 5 bases short, with 10 bases between. Germline assignment: CDR1 KGHSH and CDR2 LQKENI. This CDR3 contains 13 residues. CDR3 sequence reads: CASSPSHPETQYF. The CDR3 DNA sequence: TGTGCCAGCTCACCCTCGCATCCGGAGACCCAGTACTTC.

V is TRBV12-3 or TRBV12-4 and J is TRBJ1-2; 7 bases map to TRBD1. J gave up 0 bases and V 5 bases, and 6 bases lay outside the gene matches. There are 15 residues in the CDR3. The CDR3 here is CASSIPGQTNYGYTF. CDR3 coding DNA: TGTGCCAGCAGTATACCGGGACAGACTAACTATGGCTACACCTTC.

This clonotype was detected many times. The V and J genes are TRBV7-2 and TRBJ2-7; 9 positions match TRBD1. Germline loops: CDR1 SGHTA, CDR2 FQGNSA. The length of the CDR3 is 14 residues. After removal of 7 bases from V and 6 bases from J, the junction contained 10 bases not matched to a gene. CDR3 DNA: TGTGCCAGCAACTCACAGGGGGCAACGACCGAGCAGTACTTC. Its translation: CASNSQGATTEQYF. Supplemented by reference TRBV7-2 and TRBJ2-7, the full variable domain reads GAGVSQSPSNKVTEKGKDVELRCDPISGHTALYWYRQSLGQGLEFLIYFQGNSAPDKSGLPSDRFSAERTGGSVSTLTIQRTQQEDSAVYLCASNSQGATTEQYFGPGTRLTVT.

Only a few counts were recorded for this clonotype. This chain connects TRBV5-1 to TRBJ2-7, with TRBD1 matching 8 bases. Trimming at V came to 5 bases and at J to 5 bases, leaving 9 bases not matched to a gene. The CDR3 length is 14 residues. CDR1 and CDR2 from the germline V gene are SGHRS and YFSETQ. CDR3 bases: TGCGCCAGCAGTCTCATCGGACAGGGTCACGAGCAGTACTTC. The encoded protein is CASSLIGQGHEQYF.

The sample holds a few counts of this clonotype. The chain carries TRBV12-3 or TRBV12-4 and TRBJ2-7; 9 bases map to TRBD2. Trimming cost V 8 bases and J 2 bases; bases outside gene matches: 4. The CDR3 is made up of 13 amino acids. Written as DNA, the CDR3 is TGTGCCAGCGGGCTAGCGGGACCCTACGAGCAGTACTTC. Encoded protein: CASGLAGPYEQYF.

The gene calls are TRBV11-1 and TRBJ1-2; 10 positions match TRBD1. From germline, CDR1 is SGHAT and CDR2 FQDESV (reference sequence). CDR3 length: 18 amino acids. With V trimmed by 3 bases and J by 0 bases, 10 bases remained unmatched. In DNA form, the CDR3 reads TGTGCCAGCAGCTTGGGACAGGGGACGACTCTAGCTAACTATGGCTACACCTTC. Translated: CASSLGQGTTLANYGYTF. Supplemented by reference TRBV11-1 and TRBJ1-2, the full variable domain reads EAEVAQSPRYKITEKSQAVAFWCDPISGHATLYWYRQILGQGPELLVQFQDESVVDDSQLPKDRFSAERLKGVDSTLKIQPAELGDSAMYLCASSLGQGTTLANYGYTFGSGTRLTVV.

CDR3 sequence: CASSFSGDTDTQYF. DNA of the CDR3: TGTGCCAGCAGCTTTAGCGGGGACACAGATACGCAGTATTTT. The chain combines TRBV7-3 with TRBJ2-3, with 8 bases that match TRBD2. There are 14 residues in the CDR3. V shed 3 bases, J shed 2 bases, and the junction held 1 base outside the gene matches. Looked up from germline, CDR1 is SGHTA and CDR2 is FQGTGA.

This clonotype was seen a handful of times. The chain joins TRBV10-3 to TRBJ1-1, with D hard to call. CDR3 length: 12 amino acids. V was trimmed by 5 bases and J by 5 bases, leaving 9 bases between them. Germline CDR1 reads ENHRY; CDR2 reads SYGVKD. CDR3 sequence (DNA): TGTGCCATCAGTATGGATATGACTGAAGCTTTCTTT. Residues: CAISMDMTEAFF.

This clonotype has more than one count but fewer than ten. The rearrangement joins TRBV30 to TRBJ1-4, with a tentative D call TRBD1 (5 bases). V dropped 0 bases and J dropped 8 bases, with 10 bases sitting between them. Germline V gene lookup returns CDR1 GTSNPN and CDR2 SVGIG (reference sequence). The CDR3 totals 13 residues. CDR3 sequence reads: CAWSVKGVEKLFF. DNA for the CDR3: TGTGCCTGGAGTGTGAAAGGGGTGGAAAAACTGTTTTTT. Full variable domain (outside the CDR3, taken from reference TRBV30 and TRBJ1-4): SQTIHQWPATLVQPVGSPLSLECTVEGTSNPNLYWYRQAAGRGLQLLFYSVGIGQISSEVPQNLSASRPQDRQFILSSKKLLLSDSGFYLCAWSVKGVEKLFFGSGTQLSVL.

The chain is built from TRBV20-1 and TRBJ2-4, with 12 bases identical to TRBD2. J lost 1 base, V lost 6 bases, and 7 bases had no gene match. CDR3 length equals 16 residues. Germline-derived CDR1 and CDR2 are DFQATT and SNEGSKA (reference sequence). The CDR3 sequence is CSAGLAGMGAKNIQYF. In nucleotides, the CDR3 is TGCAGTGCCGGACTAGCGGGGATGGGGGCCAAAAACATTCAGTACTTC.

V usage is TRBV12-3 or TRBV12-4 and J usage is TRBJ1-5; 7 nucleotides line up with TRBD1. CDR3 size: 15 residues. The V gene end was trimmed by 5 bases and the J gene end by 6 bases; junction bases not matched to a gene: 10. The CDR3 nucleotides read TGTGCCAGCAGTCGGACAGGAGGGTCGGTTCAGCCCCAGCATTTT. Its translation is CASSRTGGSVQPQHF.

The chain has TRBV28 and TRBJ2-2; D gene uncertain. This CDR3 is 14 amino acids long. The germline CDR1 and CDR2 sequences are MDHEN and SYDVKM. V was cut by 4 bases and J by 5 bases, with 11 bases left in between. As DNA, the CDR3 is TGTGCCAGCAGTTCCATTACGAGGACCGGGGAGCTGTTTTTT. Residues: CASSSITRTGELFF.

Only one count was recorded for this clonotype. The chain uses TRBV29-1 and TRBJ2-7; 7 bases are a match to TRBD1. After removal of 2 bases from V and 3 bases from J, the junction contained 7 bases not matched to a gene. Germline loops: CDR1 SQVTM, CDR2 ANQGSEA. The CDR3 is 14 amino acids. The CDR3 DNA sequence: TGCAGCGTTGAATGGAACGACAGGGACTACGAGCAGTACTTC. Translating gives CSVEWNDRDYEQYF.

This clonotype came up many times. The rearrangement links TRBV24-1 to TRBJ2-3, with 7 bases lining up with TRBD2. V lost 3 bases to trimming and J lost 7 bases; unmatched junction nucleotides: 12. Per germline, CDR1 KGHDR and CDR2 SFDVKD. The CDR3 contains 16 residues. The CDR3 DNA is TGTGCCACCAGTGATGCGCCGGGGGGTGCTGGACATACGCAGTATTTT. Protein: CATSDAPGGAGHTQYF.

The chain is built from TRBV2 and TRBJ1-4; 8 bases align to TRBD1. Germline V gene data show CDR1 as SNHLY and CDR2 as FYNNEI. The CDR3 length is 14 residues. After removal of 8 bases from V and 6 bases from J, the junction contained 8 bases not matched to a gene. This CDR3 is CASGLTGADEKLFF. As DNA, the CDR3 is TGTGCCAGCGGACTGACAGGGGCTGATGAAAAACTGTTTTTT.

This clonotype was seen more than once but under ten times. This chain joins TRBV3-1 and TRBJ2-3; possible D gene TRBD2, 5 bases. This CDR3 region has 15 residues. Trimming took 4 bases from V and 2 from J, leaving 13 bases between them. Germline CDR1 reads LGHDT; CDR2 reads YNNKEL (reference sequence). This CDR3 reads CASSPHVGVTDTQYF. The CDR3 DNA follows: TGTGCCAGCAGCCCGCACGTCGGGGTCACAGATACGCAGTATTTT.

The chain employs TRBV30 and TRBJ1-1; D is unclear. Deletions cut 3 bases from V and 5 bases from J, with 19 bases between. Germline-derived CDR1 and CDR2 are GTSNPN and SVGIG (reference sequence). The CDR3 is 15 residues long. The CDR3, as DNA: TGTGCCTGGAGCGGCATGAAGTTCGGGCAGACTGAAGCTTTCTTT. Protein: CAWSGMKFGQTEAFF.